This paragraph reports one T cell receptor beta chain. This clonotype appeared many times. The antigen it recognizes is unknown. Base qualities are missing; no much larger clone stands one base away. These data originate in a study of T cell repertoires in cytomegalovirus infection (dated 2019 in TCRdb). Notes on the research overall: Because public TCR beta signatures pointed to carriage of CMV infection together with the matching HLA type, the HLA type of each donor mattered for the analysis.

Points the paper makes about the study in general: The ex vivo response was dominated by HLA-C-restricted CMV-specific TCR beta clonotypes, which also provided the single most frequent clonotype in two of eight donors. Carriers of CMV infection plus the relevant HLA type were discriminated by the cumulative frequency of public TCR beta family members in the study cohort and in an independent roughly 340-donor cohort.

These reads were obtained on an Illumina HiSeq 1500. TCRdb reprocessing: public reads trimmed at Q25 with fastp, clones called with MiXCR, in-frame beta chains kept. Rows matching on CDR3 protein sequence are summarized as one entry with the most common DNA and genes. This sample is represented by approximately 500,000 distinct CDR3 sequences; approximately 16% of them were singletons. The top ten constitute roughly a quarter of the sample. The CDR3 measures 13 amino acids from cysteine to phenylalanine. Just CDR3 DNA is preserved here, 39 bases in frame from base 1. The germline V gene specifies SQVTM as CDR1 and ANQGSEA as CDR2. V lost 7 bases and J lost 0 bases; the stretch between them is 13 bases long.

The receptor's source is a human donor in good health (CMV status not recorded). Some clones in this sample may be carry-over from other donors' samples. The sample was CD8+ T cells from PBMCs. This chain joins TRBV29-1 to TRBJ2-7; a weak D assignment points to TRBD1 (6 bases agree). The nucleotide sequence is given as TGCAGCGCCTTCGACAGGAGCTCCTACGAGCAGTACTTC. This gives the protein CSAFDRSSYEQYF.